Shown below are 12 T cell receptor beta chains from a single sample sequenced in a study of blood T cell repertoires in COVID-19. Data came from immunoSEQ multiplex PCR; TCRdb stores just in-frame clones and leaves some out. Of fewer than 350,000 clones detected, around 85% appear once; the ten largest clones hold 6%. The sequencing input was PBMCs or T cells enriched from blood (not recorded which). The source of these receptors is a woman aged 40 to 50 who had recovered from COVID-19.

The J gene is TRBJ2-1, the V gene TRBV9; 10 bases are shared with TRBD2. Germline CDR1 reads SGDLS; CDR2 reads YYNGEE. This CDR3 is 15 amino acids long. V was clipped by 4 bases and J by 6 bases; unmatched bases: 7. Here the CDR3 DNA reads TGTGCCAGCAGCTCCCAAGCGGGAGGGCCCAATGAGCAGTTCTTC. Amino acid sequence: CASSSQAGGPNEQFF.

This clone was found many times. The chain carries TRBV3-1 (or the pseudogene TRBV3-2) and TRBJ2-1, with a possible D match to TRBD2 (6 bases). There are 16 residues in the CDR3. Deletions cut 1 base from V and 0 bases from J, with 10 bases between. The germline gives CDR1 LGHDT, CDR2 YNNKEL (reference sequence). CDR3 sequence: CASSQVIGSSYNEQFF. Here the CDR3 DNA reads TGTGCCAGCAGCCAAGTAATCGGGAGCTCCTACAATGAGCAGTTCTTC.

The V and J genes are TRBV2 and TRBJ1-2; D is undetermined. The CDR3 is 14 residues long. Trimming left V 0 bases short and J 8 bases short, with 13 bases between. Germline CDR1 SNHLY, CDR2 FYNNEI. The CDR3 DNA follows: TGTGCCAGCAGTGAAGCGCTGTCAGGCGACGGCTACACCTTC. It translates to CASSEALSGDGYTF.

With respect to this clone: At one end, the junction sequence differs from germline, possibly due to a read error. The genes are TRBV11-2 and TRBJ1-2, with TRBD1 matching 10 bases. This CDR3 comprises 15 residues. CDR1 and CDR2 from the germline V gene are SGHAT and FQNNGV. The CDR3 bases are TGTGCCAGCAGCCCTTCGGGACAGGGGAACTTTGGCTACACCTTC. It yields the protein CASSPSGQGNFGYTF.

V gene TRBV14 combines with J gene TRBJ2-3, with TRBD1 matching 7 bases. This CDR3 is 17 amino acids long. Germline V gene lookup returns CDR1 SGHDN and CDR2 FVKESK. J was trimmed by 6 bases and V by 0 bases; bases with no gene match: 12. CDR3 sequence reads: CASSQDWDSFRLDTQYF. In nucleotides, the CDR3 is TGTGCCAGCAGCCAAGATTGGGACAGTTTTCGTTTGGATACGCAGTATTTT.

The chain joins TRBV28 to TRBJ1-4; 7 bases line up with TRBD1. Germline CDR1 reads MDHEN; CDR2 reads SYDVKM. V gave up 2 bases and J gave up 0 bases; unmatched junction bases: 0. This CDR3 spans 15 amino acids. CDR3 region: CASSLQGATNEKLFF. The DNA of the CDR3 is TGTGCCAGCAGTTTACAGGGGGCAACTAATGAAAAACTGTTTTTT.

This clone has only one observation. The J gene is TRBJ2-7, the V gene TRBV30; 7 positions agree with TRBD1. Germline CDR1 is GTSNPN and CDR2 is SVGIG (reference sequence). The CDR3 covers 13 residues. J lost 7 bases, V lost 2 bases, and 8 bases had no gene match. This CDR3 is CAWSPGTVLEQYF. The CDR3 region has the DNA TGTGCCTGGAGTCCCGGGACAGTCTTGGAGCAGTACTTC.

This rearrangement joins TRBV7-8 to TRBJ2-7, with D tentatively TRBD2 (5 bases). This CDR3 is 17 amino acids long. V lost 2 bases, J lost 9 bases, and 26 bases lay in between. Germline V gene lookup returns CDR1 SGHVS and CDR2 FQNEAQ. The CDR3 DNA reads TGTGCCAGCAGCTTACTCCCCCCGGGGTCCGGGCCTACAGCGCAGTACTTC. Its protein product is CASSLLPPGSGPTAQYF.

This clone has only one observation. J is TRBJ2-7 and V is TRBV28, with 7 bases that match TRBD2. Germline V gene data show CDR1 as MDHEN and CDR2 as SYDVKM. V lost 6 bases, J lost 4 bases, and 15 bases stayed unmatched. This CDR3 comprises 16 residues. The CDR3: CASRPLPGTKLYEQYF. For the CDR3, the DNA is TGTGCCAGCAGACCGCTCCCCGGGACTAAACTGTACGAGCAGTACTTC.

The CDR3: CATLDSQGEAFF. Here the CDR3 DNA reads TGTGCCACCCTGGACAGCCAGGGTGAAGCTTTCTTT. The chain recombines TRBV19 with TRBJ1-1; a weak D match, TRBD1 (6 bases). Between the trimmed V and J ends, which lost 10 bases and 7 bases, there was a span of 16 bases. The CDR3 length is 12 residues. Germline-derived CDR1 and CDR2 are LNHDA and SQIVND (reference sequence).

This clone was seen only once. The gene calls are TRBV5-5 and TRBJ1-1; D not certain. The CDR3 extends over 15 amino acids. Germline loops: CDR1 SGHKS, CDR2 YYEKEE (reference sequence). V shed 3 bases and J shed 4 bases, with 16 bases lying between them. CDR3 amino acids: CASSSDGGAGTEAFF. CDR3 DNA: TGTGCCAGCAGCTCAGATGGTGGCGCGGGCACTGAAGCTTTCTTT.

This chain joins TRBV7-6 and TRBJ1-4; TRBD1 matches 7 bases. Looked up from germline, CDR1 is SGHVS and CDR2 is FNYEAQ. There are 17 residues in the CDR3. Losses at the gene ends were 4 bases for V and 0 bases for J; bases not matched to a gene: 8. CDR3 DNA: TGTGCCAGCAGCTACCAGACAGGGCTAGCAACTAATGAAAAACTGTTTTTT. The encoded protein is CASSYQTGLATNEKLFF. The full variable domain, rest sourced from reference TRBV7-6 and TRBJ1-4, is GAGVSQSPRYKVTKRGQDVALRCDPISGHVSLYWYRQALGQGPEFLTYFNYEAQQDKSGLPNDRFSAERPEGSISTLTIQRTEQRDSAMYRCASSYQTGLATNEKLFFGSGTQLSVL.